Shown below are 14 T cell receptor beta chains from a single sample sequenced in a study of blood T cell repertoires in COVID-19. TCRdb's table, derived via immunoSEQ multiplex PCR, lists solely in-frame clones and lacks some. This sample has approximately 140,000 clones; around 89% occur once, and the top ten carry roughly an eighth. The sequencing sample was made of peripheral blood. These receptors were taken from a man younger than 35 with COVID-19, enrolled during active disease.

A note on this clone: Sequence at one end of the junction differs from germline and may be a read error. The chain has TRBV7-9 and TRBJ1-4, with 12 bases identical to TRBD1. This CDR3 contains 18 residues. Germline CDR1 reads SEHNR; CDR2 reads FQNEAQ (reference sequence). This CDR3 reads CASSVRVPGQGAREKLLF. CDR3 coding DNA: TGTGCCAGCAGCGTAAGAGTCCCGGGACAGGGGGCCAGAGAAAAACTGCTTTTT.

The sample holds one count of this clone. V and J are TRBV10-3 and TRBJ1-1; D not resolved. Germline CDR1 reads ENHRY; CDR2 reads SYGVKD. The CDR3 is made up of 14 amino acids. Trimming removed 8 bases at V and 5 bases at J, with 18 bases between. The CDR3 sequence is CAIRGEGLGTEAFF. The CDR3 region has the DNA TGTGCCATCCGGGGTGAAGGGTTGGGGACTGAAGCTTTCTTT.

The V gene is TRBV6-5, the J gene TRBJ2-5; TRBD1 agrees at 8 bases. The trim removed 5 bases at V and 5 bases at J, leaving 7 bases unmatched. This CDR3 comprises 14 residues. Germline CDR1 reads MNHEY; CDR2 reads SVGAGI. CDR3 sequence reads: CASSQRQGWETQYF. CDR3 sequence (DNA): TGTGCCAGCAGTCAACGACAGGGGTGGGAGACCCAGTACTTC.

The chain's CDR3 is CASFFPGGGPGGYTF. The CDR3 nucleotides are TGTGCCAGCTTTTTCCCAGGGGGCGGCCCGGGGGGCTACACCTTC. The rearrangement links TRBV28 to TRBJ1-2; 8 nucleotides line up with TRBD1. V lost 8 bases, J lost 8 bases, and 16 bases stayed unmatched. Germline CDR1 MDHEN, CDR2 SYDVKM. CDR3 length: 15 residues.

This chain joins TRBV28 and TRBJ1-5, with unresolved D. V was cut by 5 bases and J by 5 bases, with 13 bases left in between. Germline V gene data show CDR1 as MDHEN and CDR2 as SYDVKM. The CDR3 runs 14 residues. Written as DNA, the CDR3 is TGTGCCAGCAGTCTCCCCAGGATTTATCAGCCCCAGCATTTT. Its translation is CASSLPRIYQPQHF.

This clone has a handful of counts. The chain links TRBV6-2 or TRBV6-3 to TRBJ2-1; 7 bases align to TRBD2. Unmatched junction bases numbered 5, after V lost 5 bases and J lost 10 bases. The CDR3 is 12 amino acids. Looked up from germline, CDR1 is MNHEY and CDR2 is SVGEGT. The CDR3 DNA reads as TGTGCCAGCAGTCTACTAGCGACCGAGCAGTTCTTC. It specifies CASSLLATEQFF.

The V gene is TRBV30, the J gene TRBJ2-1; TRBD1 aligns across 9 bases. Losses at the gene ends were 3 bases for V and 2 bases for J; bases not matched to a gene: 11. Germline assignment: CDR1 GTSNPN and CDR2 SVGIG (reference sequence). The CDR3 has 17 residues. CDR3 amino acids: CAWSQYGTGNPYNEQFF. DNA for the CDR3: TGTGCCTGGAGCCAATACGGGACAGGGAATCCCTACAATGAGCAGTTCTTC. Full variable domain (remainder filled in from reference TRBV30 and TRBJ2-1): SQTIHQWPATLVQPVGSPLSLECTVEGTSNPNLYWYRQAAGRGLQLLFYSVGIGQISSEVPQNLSASRPQDRQFILSSKKLLLSDSGFYLCAWSQYGTGNPYNEQFFGPGTRLTVL.

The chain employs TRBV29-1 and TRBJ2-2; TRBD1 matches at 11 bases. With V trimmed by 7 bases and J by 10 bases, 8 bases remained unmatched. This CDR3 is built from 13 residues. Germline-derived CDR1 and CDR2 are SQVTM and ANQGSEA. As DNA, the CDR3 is TGCAGCGCCGAGCGGACAGGGGGCCCGGAGCTGTTTTTT. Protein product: CSAERTGGPELFF.

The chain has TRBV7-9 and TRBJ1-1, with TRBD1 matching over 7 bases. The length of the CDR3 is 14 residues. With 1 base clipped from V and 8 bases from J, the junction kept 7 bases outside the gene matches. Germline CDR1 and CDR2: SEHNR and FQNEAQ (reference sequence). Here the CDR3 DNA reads TGTGCCAGCAGCTTAGGAATCTTGACAGGGGAAGCTTTCTTT. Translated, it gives CASSLGILTGEAFF.

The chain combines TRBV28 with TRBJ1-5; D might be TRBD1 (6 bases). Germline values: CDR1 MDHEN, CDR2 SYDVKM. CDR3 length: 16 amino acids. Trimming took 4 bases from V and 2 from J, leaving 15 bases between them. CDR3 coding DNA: TGTGCCAGCAGTTCCTACCGGGACACCCGCAATCAGCCCCAGCATTTT. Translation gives CASSSYRDTRNQPQHF.

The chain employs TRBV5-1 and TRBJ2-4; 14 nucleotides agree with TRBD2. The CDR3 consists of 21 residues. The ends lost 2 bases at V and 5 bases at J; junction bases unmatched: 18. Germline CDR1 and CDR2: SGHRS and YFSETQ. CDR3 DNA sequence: TGCGCCAGCAGCTTTAGACTAGCGGGAGGGATCTACTCCTGGAGGGAAAACATTCAGTACTTC. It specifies CASSFRLAGGIYSWRENIQYF.

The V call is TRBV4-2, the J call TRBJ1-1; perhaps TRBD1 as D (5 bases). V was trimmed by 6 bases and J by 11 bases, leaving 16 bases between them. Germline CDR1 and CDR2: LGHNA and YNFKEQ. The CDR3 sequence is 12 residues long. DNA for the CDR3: TGTGCCAGCAGGGACATCTCTACGGCGGCTTTCTTT. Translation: CASRDISTAAFF.

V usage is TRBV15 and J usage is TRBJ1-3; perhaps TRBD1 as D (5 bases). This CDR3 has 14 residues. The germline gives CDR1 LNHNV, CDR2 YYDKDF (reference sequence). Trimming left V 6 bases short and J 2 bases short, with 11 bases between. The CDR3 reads CATRKGAAGNTIYF. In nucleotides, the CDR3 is TGTGCCACCAGAAAAGGGGCGGCTGGAAACACCATATATTTT.

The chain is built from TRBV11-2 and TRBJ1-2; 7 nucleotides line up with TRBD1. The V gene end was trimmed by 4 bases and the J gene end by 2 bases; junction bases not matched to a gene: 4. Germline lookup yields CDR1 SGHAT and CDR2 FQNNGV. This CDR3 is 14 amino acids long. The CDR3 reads CASSWGQWNYGYTF. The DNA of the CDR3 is TGTGCCAGCAGCTGGGGACAGTGGAACTATGGCTACACCTTC.